This T cell receptor (beta chain) comes out of a study of molecular identifiers for immune sequencing clone quantification (dated by TCRdb to the late 2010s). Study-wide context: For a replicate experiment, RNA from roughly 18,000 or 92,000 naive CD8 T cells was divided into five aliquots, and four of the five aliquots were sequenced. This methods study used CD8 T cells to benchmark TCR RNA copy counting and molecular-identifier clustering-based TCR repertoire sequencing (MIDCIRS). On the study overall, not on this receptor specifically: Spiked-in Jurkat TCR RNA equal to a single cell's worth was reported to be detectable even within 1,100,000 naive CD8 T cells. Highly expanded clone sizes could be underestimated if identical TCR molecules share a barcode. Modeling gave about 3.3 recovered TCR RNA copies per cell versus around 10 by digital PCR, implying around 31% capture efficiency. Spiked-in Jurkat TCR RNA (about 10 copies' worth), which is not part of the donor repertoire, was contained in the naive libraries. Without barcode sub-clustering, chimeric consensus sequences inflated TCR diversity; chimeras reached as high as 47%. Clones above 20 RNA copies held over 97% of molecules in CMV-specific effector cells but under 1% in naive cells.

Comments on this clonotype: Its antigen is not yet known. Per-base quality was not reported, and no clone a single base away is much larger than it.

Libraries of naive CD8 T cells were generated from about 20,000 to 1,000,000 sorted cells, with 10%, 30% or 50% of the purified RNA used. Naive CD8 T cells were FACS-sorted as CD8+CD4-CCR7+CD45RA+ on a BD FACSAria II into RLT Plus buffer. Detection sensitivity was tested by spiking Jurkat RNA equal to about eleven TCR copies' worth into samples containing 20,000-1,000,000 naive CD8 T cells. Enrichment of CD8 T cells was performed with RosetteSep CD8+ T Cell Enrichment Cocktail and Ficoll-Paque, after which ACK red cell lysis was carried out. Libraries were constructed by PCR. Instrument used: NextSeq 500. Bulk TCR libraries were made following a previously described method, with the TCR primers given in Table S5. The Qiagen AllPrep DNA/RNA kit was used to purify total RNA. Before any analysis, reads coming from multiple sequencing runs of the same library were combined into one pool. Regarding the original processing steps: Reads were retained only if their TCR constant sequence matched exactly, and those retained reads were trimmed to 150 nt and grouped according to their 12-nt molecular barcodes. Reads in each barcode group were sub-clustered using a 15% Levenshtein threshold, and a quality-weighted consensus sequence was built for each RNA molecule. Non-functional sequences were removed, as were lower-count sequences one edit away from another. Barcode sub-clusters with fewer than 20% of the maximum read count were removed, based on fitting two negative binomial distributions. TCRdb reprocessing: public reads trimmed at Q25 with fastp, clones called with MiXCR, in-frame beta chains kept. Rows matching on CDR3 protein sequence are summarized as one entry with the most common DNA and genes. The V and J calls come from TCRdb's annotation, not from the publication. This sample holds 460,000 or so distinct CDR3 sequences; under 30% were observed only once. The leading ten clones occupy about 0.75% of the sample.

This clonotype was obtained from a human donor in good health. Some libraries in this study had Jurkat cell RNA spiked in. The sample consisted of naive CD8+ T cells from blood, with Jurkat cell RNA spiked in. Sample cell subset or site, as interpreted from the label and publication: FACS-sorted CD8+CD4-CCR7+CD45RA+ naive T cells.

Read as DNA, the sequence is TGTGCCAGCAGTGAATCCACTCTACAGGGGGAAGAGACCCAGTACTTC. Its amino acids are CASSESTLQGEETQYF. Recombination linked TRBV2 to TRBJ2-5, with TRBD1 identical over 8 junction bases. In the germline V gene, CDR1 corresponds to SNHLY and CDR2 to FYNNEI. Taken from cysteine to phenylalanine, the CDR3 has 16 residues. The kept DNA is CDR3 alone, 48 bases in frame from the first base. V has 2 bases trimmed and J has 3 bases trimmed; junction bases matching no gene number 8.